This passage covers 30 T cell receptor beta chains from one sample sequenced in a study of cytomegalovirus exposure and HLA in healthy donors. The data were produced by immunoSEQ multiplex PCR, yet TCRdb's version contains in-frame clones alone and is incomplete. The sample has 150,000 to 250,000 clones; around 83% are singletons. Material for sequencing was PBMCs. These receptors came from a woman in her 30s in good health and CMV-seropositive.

The CDR3: CASSGYRGSGEQYF. The CDR3 DNA reads as TGTGCCAGCTCAGGTTACAGGGGTTCAGGCGAGCAGTACTTC. The rearrangement links TRBV18 to TRBJ2-7; 7 nucleotides match TRBD1. The V gene's germline CDR1 is KGHSH and CDR2 LQKENI. Trimming at V came to 5 bases and at J to 6 bases, leaving 10 bases not matched to a gene. CDR3 length equals 14 residues.

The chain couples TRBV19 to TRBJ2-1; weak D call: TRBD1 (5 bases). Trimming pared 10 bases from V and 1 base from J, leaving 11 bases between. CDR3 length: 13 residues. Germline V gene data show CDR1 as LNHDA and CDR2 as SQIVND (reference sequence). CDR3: CATQGVSYNEQFF. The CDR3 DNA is TGTGCCACCCAAGGGGTGTCCTACAATGAGCAGTTCTTC.

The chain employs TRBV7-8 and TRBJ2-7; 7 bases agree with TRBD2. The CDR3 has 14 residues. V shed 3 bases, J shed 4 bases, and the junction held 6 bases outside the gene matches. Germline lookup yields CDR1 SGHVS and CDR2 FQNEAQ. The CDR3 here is CASSFSGPGYEQYF. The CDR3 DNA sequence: TGTGCCAGCAGCTTTAGCGGGCCGGGGTACGAGCAGTACTTC.

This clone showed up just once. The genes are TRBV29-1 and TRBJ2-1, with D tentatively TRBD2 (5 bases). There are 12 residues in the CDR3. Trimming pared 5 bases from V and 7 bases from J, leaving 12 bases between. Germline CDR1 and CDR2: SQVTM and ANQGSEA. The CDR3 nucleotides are TGCAGCGTTCGGGGTGAGAGGAATGAGCAGTTCTTC. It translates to CSVRGERNEQFF.

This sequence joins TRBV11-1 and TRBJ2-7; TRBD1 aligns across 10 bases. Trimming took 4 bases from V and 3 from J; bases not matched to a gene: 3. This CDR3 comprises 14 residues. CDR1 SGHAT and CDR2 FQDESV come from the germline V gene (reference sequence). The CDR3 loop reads CASSSGTGDYEQYF. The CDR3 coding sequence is TGTGCCAGCAGCTCTGGGACAGGGGACTACGAGCAGTACTTC.

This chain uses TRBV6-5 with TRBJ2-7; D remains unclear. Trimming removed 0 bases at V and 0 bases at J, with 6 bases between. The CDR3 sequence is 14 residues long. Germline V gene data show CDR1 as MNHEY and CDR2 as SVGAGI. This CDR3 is CASSYSTPSYEQYF. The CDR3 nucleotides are TGTGCCAGCAGTTACTCCACACCCTCCTACGAGCAGTACTTC.

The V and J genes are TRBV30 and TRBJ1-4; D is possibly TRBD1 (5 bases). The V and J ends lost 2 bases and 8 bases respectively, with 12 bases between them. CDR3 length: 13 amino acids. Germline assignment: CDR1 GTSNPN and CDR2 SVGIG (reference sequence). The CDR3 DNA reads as TGTGCCTGGAGTACGGGGGAAGAAGAAAAACTGTTTTTT. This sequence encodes CAWSTGEEEKLFF. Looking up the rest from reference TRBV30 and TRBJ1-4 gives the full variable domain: SQTIHQWPATLVQPVGSPLSLECTVEGTSNPNLYWYRQAAGRGLQLLFYSVGIGQISSEVPQNLSASRPQDRQFILSSKKLLLSDSGFYLCAWSTGEEEKLFFGSGTQLSVL.

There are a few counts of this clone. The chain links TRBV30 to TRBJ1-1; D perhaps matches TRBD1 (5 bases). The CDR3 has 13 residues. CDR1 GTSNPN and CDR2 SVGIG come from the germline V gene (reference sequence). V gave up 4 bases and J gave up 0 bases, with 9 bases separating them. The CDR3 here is CAWNRGMNTEAFF. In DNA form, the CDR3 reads TGTGCCTGGAACCGGGGGATGAACACTGAAGCTTTCTTT.

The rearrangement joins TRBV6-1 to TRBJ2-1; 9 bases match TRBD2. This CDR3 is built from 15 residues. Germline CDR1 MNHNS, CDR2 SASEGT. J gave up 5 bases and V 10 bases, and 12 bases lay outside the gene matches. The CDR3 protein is CATVAGVNENNEQFF. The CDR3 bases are TGTGCCACCGTAGCGGGAGTCAATGAGAACAATGAGCAGTTCTTC.

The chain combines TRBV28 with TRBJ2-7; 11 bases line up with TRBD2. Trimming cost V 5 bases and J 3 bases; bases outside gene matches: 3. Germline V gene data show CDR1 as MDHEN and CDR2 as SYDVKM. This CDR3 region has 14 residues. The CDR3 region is CASSRLAGFYEQYF. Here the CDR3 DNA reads TGTGCCAGCAGTCGACTAGCGGGGTTCTACGAGCAGTACTTC.

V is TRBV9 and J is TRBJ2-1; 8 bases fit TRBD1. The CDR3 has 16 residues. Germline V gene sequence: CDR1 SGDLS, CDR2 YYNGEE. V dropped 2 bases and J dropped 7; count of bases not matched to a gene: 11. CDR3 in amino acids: CASSVSGDRLLNEQFF. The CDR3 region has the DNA TGTGCCAGCAGCGTCTCGGGGGACAGGTTATTAAATGAGCAGTTCTTC.

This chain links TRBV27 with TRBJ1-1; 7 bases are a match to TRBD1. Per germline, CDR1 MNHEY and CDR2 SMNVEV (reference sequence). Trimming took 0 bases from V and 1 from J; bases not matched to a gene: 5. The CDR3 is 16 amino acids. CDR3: CASSLSTGARNTEAFF. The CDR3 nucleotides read TGTGCCAGCAGTTTATCAACAGGGGCGAGGAACACTGAAGCTTTCTTT.

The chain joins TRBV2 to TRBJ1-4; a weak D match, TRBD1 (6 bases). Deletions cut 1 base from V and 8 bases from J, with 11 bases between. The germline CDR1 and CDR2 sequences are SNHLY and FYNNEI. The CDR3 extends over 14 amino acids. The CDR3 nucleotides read TGTGCCAGCAGTGAAGGCAGGGGTAGGGAAAAACTGTTTTTT. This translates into CASSEGRGREKLFF.

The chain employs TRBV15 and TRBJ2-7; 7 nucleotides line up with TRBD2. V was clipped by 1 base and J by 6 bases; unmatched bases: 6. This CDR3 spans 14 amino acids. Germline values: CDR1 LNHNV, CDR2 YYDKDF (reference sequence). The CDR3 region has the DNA TGTGCCACCAGCAGAGTGGGGGGGGATAGCGAGCAGTACTTC. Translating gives CATSRVGGDSEQYF.

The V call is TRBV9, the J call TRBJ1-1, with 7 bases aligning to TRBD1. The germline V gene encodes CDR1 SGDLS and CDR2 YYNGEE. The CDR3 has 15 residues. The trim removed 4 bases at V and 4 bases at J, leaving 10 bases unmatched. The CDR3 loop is CASSLIQGWVTEAFF. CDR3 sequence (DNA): TGTGCCAGCAGCTTAATACAGGGGTGGGTCACTGAAGCTTTCTTT.

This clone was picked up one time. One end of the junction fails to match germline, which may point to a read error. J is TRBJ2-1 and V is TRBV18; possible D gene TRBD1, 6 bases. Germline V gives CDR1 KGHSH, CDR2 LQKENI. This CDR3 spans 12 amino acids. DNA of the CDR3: TGTGCCAGCTCACCCGGGACAATCCCGTGGGTCTTC. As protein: CASSPGTIPWVF.

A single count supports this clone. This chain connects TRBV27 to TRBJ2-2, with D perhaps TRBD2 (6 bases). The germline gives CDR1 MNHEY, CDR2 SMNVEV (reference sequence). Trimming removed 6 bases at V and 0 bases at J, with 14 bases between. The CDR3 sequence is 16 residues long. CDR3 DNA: TGTGCCAGCAGACACCAGGGACTTACGAACACCGGGGAGCTGTTTTTT. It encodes CASRHQGLTNTGELFF.

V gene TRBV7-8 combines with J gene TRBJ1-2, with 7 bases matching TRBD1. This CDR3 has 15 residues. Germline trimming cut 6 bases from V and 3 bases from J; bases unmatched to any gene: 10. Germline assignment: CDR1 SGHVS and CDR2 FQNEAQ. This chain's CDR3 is CASRPSTGTDYGYTF. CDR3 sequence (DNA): TGTGCCAGCAGACCCTCGACAGGGACGGACTATGGCTACACCTTC.

CDR3 residues: CASTRLAGGGEQYF. The CDR3 DNA follows: TGTGCCAGCACAAGACTAGCGGGAGGGGGTGAGCAGTACTTC. V usage is TRBV2 and J usage is TRBJ2-7, with 14 bases aligning to TRBD2. The length of the CDR3 is 14 residues. After removal of 7 bases from V and 7 bases from J, the junction contained 6 bases not matched to a gene. CDR1 is SNHLY, CDR2 FYNNEI, per germline.

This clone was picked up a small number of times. The CDR3 nucleotides read TGTGCCAGTAGTATCCCGGACAGTCAGCCCCAGCATTTT. This codes for CASSIPDSQPQHF. The chain uses TRBV19 and TRBJ1-5; D might be TRBD1 (6 bases). This CDR3 region has 13 residues. V was shortened by 3 bases and J by 6 bases, with 9 bases between the two germline ends. Germline-derived CDR1 and CDR2 are LNHDA and SQIVND (reference sequence).

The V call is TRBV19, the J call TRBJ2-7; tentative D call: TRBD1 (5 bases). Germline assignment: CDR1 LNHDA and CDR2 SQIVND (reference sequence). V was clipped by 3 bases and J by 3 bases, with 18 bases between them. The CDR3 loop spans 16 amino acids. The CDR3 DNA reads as TGTGCCAGTAGTATCGGGCCTGGGCAGGGTATCTACGAGCAGTACTTC. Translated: CASSIGPGQGIYEQYF.

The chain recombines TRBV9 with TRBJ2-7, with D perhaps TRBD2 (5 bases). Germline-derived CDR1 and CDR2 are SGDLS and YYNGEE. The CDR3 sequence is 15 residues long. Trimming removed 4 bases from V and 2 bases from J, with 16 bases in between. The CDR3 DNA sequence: TGTGCCAGCAGCCTGGAAGCGGCCCACACCTACGAGCAGTACTTC. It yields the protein CASSLEAAHTYEQYF.

CDR3 region: CASSVVSGAGYNEQFF. In DNA form, the CDR3 reads TGTGCCAGCAGCGTAGTCTCGGGAGCGGGGTACAATGAGCAGTTCTTC. The chain has TRBV9 and TRBJ2-1; 7 nucleotides align to TRBD2. The CDR3 covers 16 residues. The ends lost 0 bases at V and 4 bases at J; junction bases unmatched: 7. Germline CDR1 and CDR2: SGDLS and YYNGEE.

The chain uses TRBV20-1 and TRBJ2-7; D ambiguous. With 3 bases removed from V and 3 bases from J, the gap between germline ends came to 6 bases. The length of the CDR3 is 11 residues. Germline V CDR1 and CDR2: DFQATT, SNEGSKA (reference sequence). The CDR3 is CSASLSYEQYF. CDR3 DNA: TGCAGTGCTAGCTTGAGCTACGAGCAGTACTTC.

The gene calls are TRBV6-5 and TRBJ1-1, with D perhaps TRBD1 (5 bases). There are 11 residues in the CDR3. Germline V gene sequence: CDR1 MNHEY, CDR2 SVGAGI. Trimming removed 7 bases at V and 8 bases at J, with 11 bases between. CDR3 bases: TGTGCCAGCACCGGGACTTCGGAAGCTTTCTTT. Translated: CASTGTSEAFF.

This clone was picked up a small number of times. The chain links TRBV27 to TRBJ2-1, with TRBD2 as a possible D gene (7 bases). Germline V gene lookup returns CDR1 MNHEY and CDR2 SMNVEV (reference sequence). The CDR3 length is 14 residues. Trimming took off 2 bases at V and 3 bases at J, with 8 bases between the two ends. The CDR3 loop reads CASSLRGGYNEQFF. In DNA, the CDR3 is TGTGCCAGCAGTTTAAGGGGGGGCTACAATGAGCAGTTCTTC.

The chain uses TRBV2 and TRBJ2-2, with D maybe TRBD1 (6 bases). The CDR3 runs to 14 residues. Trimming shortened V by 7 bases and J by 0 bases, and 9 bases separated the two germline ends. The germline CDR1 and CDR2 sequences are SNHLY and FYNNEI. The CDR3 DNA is TGTGCCAGCATTAGGACAGCGAACACCGGGGAGCTGTTTTTT. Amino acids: CASIRTANTGELFF.

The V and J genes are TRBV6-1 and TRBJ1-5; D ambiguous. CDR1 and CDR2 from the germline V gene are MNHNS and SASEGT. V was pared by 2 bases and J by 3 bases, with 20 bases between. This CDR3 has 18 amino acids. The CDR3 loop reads CASSELRSGLWVNQPQHF. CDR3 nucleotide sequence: TGTGCCAGCAGTGAACTCCGATCGGGTCTATGGGTCAATCAGCCCCAGCATTTT.

The CDR3 reads CASSSGQGEKLFF. The DNA for the CDR3 is TGTGCCAGCTCATCGGGACAGGGTGAAAAACTGTTTTTT. The V and J genes are TRBV18 and TRBJ1-4; 9 bases match TRBD1. Trimming took 5 bases from V and 7 from J; bases not matched to a gene: 2. From germline, CDR1 is KGHSH and CDR2 LQKENI. CDR3 length equals 13 residues.

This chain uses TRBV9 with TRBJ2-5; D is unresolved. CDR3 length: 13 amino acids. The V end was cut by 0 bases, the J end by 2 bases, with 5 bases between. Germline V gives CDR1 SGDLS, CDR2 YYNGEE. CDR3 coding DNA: TGTGCCAGCAGCGTAGCGGTGCAAGAGACCCAGTACTTC. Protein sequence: CASSVAVQETQYF.